The next 19 T cell receptor beta chains were all read from a single sample in a study of PD-L1 blockade in urothelial cancer. Clones were sequenced by immunoSEQ multiplex PCR, and TCRdb holds only the in-frame ones, with some missing. The sample has about 43,000 clones; around 88% are singletons. The source material was PBMCs, sampled around atezolizumab (anti-PD-L1) treatment. The source is a man older than 75 with urothelial cancer.

The J gene is TRBJ1-1, the V gene TRBV28; 9 bases align to TRBD1. Germline CDR1 reads MDHEN; CDR2 reads SYDVKM. This CDR3 is 15 amino acids long. Unmatched junction bases numbered 10, after V lost 5 bases and J lost 6 bases. This CDR3 is CASSGGRDREAEAFF. The CDR3 nucleotides read TGTGCCAGCAGTGGGGGGAGGGACAGGGAAGCTGAAGCTTTCTTT.

This chain joins TRBV5-1 and TRBJ2-3, with TRBD2 as a possible D gene (5 bases). V lost 4 bases and J lost 2, with 17 bases in between. This CDR3 has 16 amino acids. Germline assignment: CDR1 SGHRS and CDR2 YFSETQ. The chain's CDR3 is CASSPFGGRDTDTQYF. As DNA, the CDR3 is TGCGCCAGCAGCCCCTTCGGTGGGAGAGACACAGATACGCAGTATTTT.

The rearrangement uses TRBV19 and TRBJ2-3, with 10 bases that match TRBD2. Germline V CDR1 and CDR2: LNHDA, SQIVND (reference sequence). J gave up 4 bases and V 5 bases, and 6 bases lay outside the gene matches. The CDR3 runs to 15 residues. The CDR3 region has the DNA TGTGCCAGTAGTCGAAGCGGGAGGGTGGCAGATACGCAGTATTTT. Residues: CASSRSGRVADTQYF.

The CDR3 DNA follows: TGTGCCAGCAGCTTGGGGCCAGAAGTGGCCTATGGCTACACCTTC. This codes for CASSLGPEVAYGYTF. This sequence joins TRBV5-6 and TRBJ1-2; D is ambiguous. Germline V gives CDR1 SGHDT, CDR2 YYEEEE. V lost 0 bases, J lost 4 bases, and 13 bases lay in between. CDR3 length: 15 residues.

V gene TRBV30 combines with J gene TRBJ1-1, with a possible D match to TRBD1 (6 bases). The V gene's germline CDR1 is GTSNPN and CDR2 SVGIG (reference sequence). The CDR3 runs to 11 residues. V gave up 8 bases and J gave up 6 bases, with 13 bases separating them. CDR3: CAGTGISEAFF. The CDR3 region has the DNA TGTGCCGGTACAGGGATCTCTGAAGCTTTCTTT.

The chain employs TRBV5-1 and TRBJ2-1; D perhaps matches TRBD2 (5 bases). Germline V gene sequence: CDR1 SGHRS, CDR2 YFSETQ. There are 14 residues in the CDR3. V gave up 4 bases and J gave up 3 bases, with 11 bases separating them. CDR3 coding DNA: TGCGCCAGCAGCCGATCGGACTTCTACAATGAGCAGTTCTTC. Its translation: CASSRSDFYNEQFF. Complete variable domain (other parts from reference TRBV5-1 and TRBJ2-1): KAGVTQTPRYLIKTRGQQVTLSCSPISGHRSVSWYQQTPGQGLQFLFEYFSETQRNKGNFPGRFSGRQFSNSRSEMNVSTLELGDSALYLCASSRSDFYNEQFFGPGTRLTVL.

The V and J genes are TRBV11-1 and TRBJ2-5, with D tentatively TRBD1 (5 bases). The CDR3 has 12 amino acids. Trimming cost V 1 base and J 5 bases, with 5 bases left between them. CDR1 SGHAT and CDR2 FQDESV come from the germline V gene (reference sequence). DNA for the CDR3: TGTGCCAGCAGCTTAGACAGGGAGACCCAGTACTTC. Translation: CASSLDRETQYF.

The chain combines TRBV15 with TRBJ2-7, with no clear D. Germline CDR1 LNHNV, CDR2 YYDKDF (reference sequence). CDR3 length: 12 amino acids. With 0 bases removed from V and 7 bases from J, the gap between germline ends came to 7 bases. In DNA, the CDR3 is TGTGCCACCAGCAGAGATGCGAAAGAGCAGTACTTC. Translation: CATSRDAKEQYF. The complete variable domain, with remaining parts taken from reference TRBV15 and TRBJ2-7, reads DAMVIQNPRYQVTQFGKPVTLSCSQTLNHNVMYWYQQKSSQAPKLLFHYYDKDFNNEADTPDNFQSRRPNTSFCFLDIRSPGLGDTAMYLCATSRDAKEQYFGPGTRLTVT.

The chain joins TRBV18 to TRBJ2-7, with D possibly being TRBD1 (7 bases). CDR1 is KGHSH, CDR2 LQKENI, per germline. CDR3 length: 15 residues. The germline V and J ends were trimmed by 4 bases and 6 bases, with 19 bases remaining between them. CDR3 in amino acids: CASSQSPRGVGEQYF. The CDR3 DNA is TGTGCCAGCTCACAATCCCCCAGGGGGGTCGGCGAGCAGTACTTC.

The chain couples TRBV10-3 to TRBJ2-7; the match to TRBD2 covers 10 bases. After removal of 3 bases from V and 6 bases from J, the junction contained 8 bases not matched to a gene. The CDR3 spans 15 residues. Germline loops: CDR1 ENHRY, CDR2 SYGVKD. This chain's CDR3 is CAISEGAGGPFEQYF. Written as DNA, the CDR3 is TGTGCCATCAGTGAAGGAGCGGGAGGGCCGTTCGAGCAGTACTTC.

The chain links TRBV9 to TRBJ1-5; 9 bases are shared with TRBD1. V lost 5 bases and J lost 7; bases outside the gene matches: 4. Per germline, CDR1 SGDLS and CDR2 YYNGEE. This CDR3 has 13 residues. This CDR3 reads CASRDRGEQPQHF. CDR3 sequence (DNA): TGTGCCAGCAGAGACAGGGGGGAACAGCCCCAGCATTTT.

J is TRBJ1-5 and V is TRBV2; 10 bases align to TRBD1. In germline, CDR1 is SNHLY, CDR2 FYNNEI. With 5 bases clipped from V and 4 bases from J, the junction kept 11 bases outside the gene matches. The CDR3 is 17 amino acids. CDR3 in DNA: TGTGCCAGCAGTCAGGGGACAGGGGCGGTCGGGAATCAGCCCCAGCATTTT. This translates into CASSQGTGAVGNQPQHF.

J is TRBJ2-3 and V is TRBV10-3, with 8 bases aligning to TRBD1. V shed 0 bases and J 5 bases; nucleotides not matched to a gene: 1. CDR1 and CDR2 from the germline V gene are ENHRY and SYGVKD. CDR3 length: 14 amino acids. The CDR3 spells CAISESTGEDTQYF. For the CDR3, the DNA is TGTGCCATCAGTGAGTCGACAGGGGAAGATACGCAGTATTTT.

This clone has just one count. The chain joins TRBV7-6 to TRBJ2-5; no firm D call. CDR3 length equals 12 residues. Germline assignment: CDR1 SGHVS and CDR2 FNYEAQ. Trimming removed 5 bases from V and 3 bases from J, with 7 bases in between. For the CDR3, the DNA is TGTGCCAGCAGCGACTTTGAAGAGACCCAGTACTTC. Translating gives CASSDFEETQYF.

CDR3 DNA: TGTGCCAGCTCACCACGCCAGGATACCTACGAGCAGTACTTC. The encoded protein is CASSPRQDTYEQYF. The chain employs TRBV18 and TRBJ2-7; no reliable D call. V was cut by 1 base and J by 2 bases, with 9 bases left in between. The CDR3 is 14 residues long. Germline V CDR1 and CDR2: KGHSH, LQKENI.

Remarks on this clone: Within the sample, other DNA sequences also encode this same CDR3. The chain carries TRBV5-1 and TRBJ2-5; 8 bases agree with TRBD2. Germline CDR1 is SGHRS and CDR2 is YFSETQ. V gave up 3 bases and J gave up 4 bases; unmatched junction bases: 2. CDR3 length equals 13 residues. The CDR3 sequence is CASSSGLVETQYF. The DNA of the CDR3 is TGCGCCAGCAGCTCGGGACTAGTAGAGACCCAGTACTTC.

This clone was counted a single time. J is TRBJ2-1 and V is TRBV10-1, with a tentative D call TRBD1 (7 bases). CDR1 is WNHNN, CDR2 SYGVQD, per germline (reference sequence). This CDR3 is built from 16 residues. Trimming pared 0 bases from V and 4 bases from J, leaving 13 bases between. The CDR3, as DNA: TGCGCCAGCAGTGAGTCGGGCAGGGGGGATTACAATGAGCAGTTCTTC. It specifies CASSESGRGDYNEQFF.

This clone was detected only once. The genes are TRBV11-2 and TRBJ2-7, with 11 nucleotides matching TRBD1. The CDR3 runs 15 residues. V lost 4 bases and J lost 0; bases outside the gene matches: 2. The germline gives CDR1 SGHAT, CDR2 FQNNGV. The CDR3 nucleotides read TGTGCCAGCAGCTCGGGACAGGGGGTCTCCTACGAGCAGTACTTC. Its protein product is CASSSGQGVSYEQYF.

This clone was seen just once. V and J are TRBV7-9 and TRBJ2-7; no reliable D call. V was shortened by 5 bases and J by 4 bases, with 12 bases between the two germline ends. This CDR3 spans 13 amino acids. Germline V gene data show CDR1 as SEHNR and CDR2 as FQNEAQ (reference sequence). The CDR3 loop is CASSLGPRYEQYF. CDR3 DNA: TGTGCCAGCAGCCTAGGGCCTAGGTACGAGCAGTACTTC.